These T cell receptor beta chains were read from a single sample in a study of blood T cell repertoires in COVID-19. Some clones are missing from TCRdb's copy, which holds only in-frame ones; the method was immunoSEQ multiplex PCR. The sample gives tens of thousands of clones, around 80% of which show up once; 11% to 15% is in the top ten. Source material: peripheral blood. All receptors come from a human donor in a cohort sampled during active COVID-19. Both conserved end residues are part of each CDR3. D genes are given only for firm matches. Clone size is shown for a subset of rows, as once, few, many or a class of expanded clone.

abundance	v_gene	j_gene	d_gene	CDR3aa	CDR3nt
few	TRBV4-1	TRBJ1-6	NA	CASSQPQASSYNSPLHF	TGCGCCAGCAGCCAGCCTCAAGCGAGCTCCTATAATTCACCCCTCCACTTT
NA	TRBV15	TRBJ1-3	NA	CATSRGNSGNTIYF	TGTGCCACCAGCAGAGGTAACTCTGGAAACACCATATATTTT
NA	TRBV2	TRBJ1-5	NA	CASSDPDRREGYTRNQPQHF	TGTGCCAGCAGTGATCCCGACCGGCGAGAGGGTTATACAAGGAATCAGCCCCAGCATTTT
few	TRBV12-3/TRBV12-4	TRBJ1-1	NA	CASSFWGDTEAFF	TGTGCCAGCAGTTTTTGGGGAGACACTGAAGCTTTCTTT
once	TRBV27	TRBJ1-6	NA	CASSRSRNSPLHF	TGTGCCAGCTCGAGAAGCCGCAATTCACCCCTCCACTTT
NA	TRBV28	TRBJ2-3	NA	CASEGSGWGYTQYF	TGTGCCAGCGAGGGTAGCGGCTGGGGGTATACGCAGTATTTT
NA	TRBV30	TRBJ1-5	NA	CAWSEERDSNQPQHF	TGTGCCTGGAGTGAGGAACGGGACTCGAATCAGCCCCAGCATTTT
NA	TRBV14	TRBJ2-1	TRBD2	CASSDFQTSAQFF	TGTGCCAGCAGCGACTTTCAGACTAGCGCGCAGTTCTTC
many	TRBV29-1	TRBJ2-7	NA	CSVDPDGTAYEQYF	TGCAGCGTTGATCCTGACGGGACTGCCTACGAGCAGTACTTC
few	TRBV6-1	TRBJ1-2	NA	CASSEMGPYTF	TGTGCCAGCAGTGAAATGGGGCCCTACACCTTC
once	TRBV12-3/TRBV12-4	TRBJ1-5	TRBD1	CASSLGQNQPQHF	TGTGCCAGCAGCTTGGGACAGAATCAGCCCCAGCATTTT
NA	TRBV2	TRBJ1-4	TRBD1	CASSEYRGSGEKLFF	TGTGCCAGCAGTGAATACAGGGGAAGTGGTGAAAAACTGTTTTTT
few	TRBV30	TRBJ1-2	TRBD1	CAWENRGSFYGYTF	TGTGCCTGGGAGAACAGGGGGTCGTTCTATGGCTACACCTTC
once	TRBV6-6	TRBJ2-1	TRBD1	CASSPRDRGLRNNEQFF	TGTGCCAGCAGTCCACGGGACAGGGGATTGCGAAACAATGAGCAGTTCTTC
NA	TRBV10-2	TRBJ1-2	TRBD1	CASSQRGQGANYGYTF	TGCGCCAGCAGCCAACGCGGACAGGGGGCGAACTATGGCTACACCTTC
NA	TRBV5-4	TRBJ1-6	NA	CASTSAAVNSPLHF	TGTGCCAGCACCTCCGCGGCAGTTAATTCACCCCTCCACTTT
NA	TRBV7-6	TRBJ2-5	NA	CASSLIRGALQETQYF	TGTGCCAGCAGCTTAATTCGGGGGGCGCTTCAAGAGACCCAGTACTTC
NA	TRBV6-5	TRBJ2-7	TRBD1	CASSQGVSYEQYF	TGTGCCAGCAGTCAGGGGGTCTCCTACGAGCAGTACTTC
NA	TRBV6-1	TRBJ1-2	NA	CASSEDRSFYGYTF	TGTGCCAGCAGTGAAGACAGATCCTTCTATGGCTACACCTTC
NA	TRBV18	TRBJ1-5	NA	CASSPEKYSNQPQHF	TGTGCCAGCTCACCTGAGAAGTATAGCAATCAGCCCCAGCATTTT
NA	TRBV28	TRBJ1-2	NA	CASSPREAYGYTF	TGTGCCAGCAGTCCGAGGGAGGCCTATGGCTACACCTTC
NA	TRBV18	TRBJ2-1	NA	CASSPTAQGGAEQFF	TGTGCCAGCTCACCAACGGCCCAGGGGGGCGCTGAGCAGTTCTTC
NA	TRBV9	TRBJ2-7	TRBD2	CASSSPLAGGQENEQYF	TGTGCCAGCAGCTCACCACTAGCGGGAGGGCAAGAGAACGAGCAGTACTTC
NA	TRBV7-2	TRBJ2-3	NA	CASSFQATLTDTQYF	TGTGCCAGCAGCTTCCAAGCGACCCTCACAGATACGCAGTATTTT
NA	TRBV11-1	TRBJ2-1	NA	CASTTTRNSYNEQFF	TGTGCCAGCACCACTACACGTAACTCCTACAATGAGCAGTTCTTC